The present entry profiles one T cell receptor (beta chain) with its context. Its specificity is not known. Time point reported: patch test 1, 2 weeks after DPC sensitization. Indicated treatment: therapeutic diphenylcyclopropenone sensitization with weekly scalp DPC. Blood sampling preceded each patch test application. Participating donors were patients with alopecia, aged 18 to 70 years, considered appropriate candidates for DPC. V gave up 2 bases and J gave up 9 bases, with 7 bases separating them. Germline V CDR1 and CDR2: MNHNY, SVGAGI (reference sequence). This CDR3 has 12 amino acids. Library construction involved attaching unique molecular identifiers to individual cDNA molecules, which allowed quantitative, reproducible TCR counting. TCRdb ran MiXCR on the RACE reads and lists one entry per CDR3 protein. The table lists roughly 180,000 distinct CDR3 sequences, around 22% of them singletons.

The data were taken from a study of human T cells and chemical hapten exposure. Study-level findings and limits: The immune response of these alopecia patients might not match healthy individuals'.

Here the sequenced sample was whole blood, taken in connection with sensitization to the hapten diphenylcyclopropenone (DPC). The TCR originated in a woman aged 45-65 years with alopecia areata. Some clones in this sample may be carry-over from other donors' samples. The rearrangement uses TRBV6-6 and TRBJ2-2; D is unresolved. In nucleotides, the CDR3 is TGTGCCAGCAGTTACCCCTCCCGGGAGCTGTTTTTT. It encodes CASSYPSRELFF.